At least ten counts were recorded for the clone carrying this T cell receptor (beta chain). The antigen is not known. Time point here: newly diagnosed GD, antithyroid drugs for less than 3 months. Following extraction of RNA from PBMCs, that RNA was used to make the TCR library. These data come from a study of regulatory T cells in long-lasting Graves disease. Broader study findings: Among samples with persistent disease, TRBV28, TRBJ1-2 and TRBJ2-5 were favored. Graves' patients with persistent disease showed TCR diversity lower than patients newly diagnosed.

The CDR3 runs to 12 residues. V dropped 8 bases and J dropped 9 bases, with 17 bases sitting between them. Germline CDR1 and CDR2: DFQATT and SNEGSKA (reference sequence). Building the TCR beta libraries relied on iRepertoire HTBI primers, and CDR3 regions underwent Arm-PCR. TCRdb re-derived calls from the multiplex PCR reads in MiXCR, one entry per CDR3 protein. The profile shows about 210,000 distinct CDR3 sequences, roughly 20% of them singletons. These data also featured in a second study, about T cells in Graves' hyperthyroidism and ophthalmopathy. That report notes: The patients, who ranged from 18 to 65 in age, presented with newly diagnosed hyperthyroidism lasting under 2 months. RT-PCR in the first round (using the HTBI primer set) targeted the TCR CDR3.

The rearrangement links TRBV20-1 to TRBJ2-1; possibly TRBD1 for D (5 bases). The sequence was obtained from a woman aged 30 to 39 with Graves disease. The sample was peripheral blood mononuclear cells (PBMCs), taken at new diagnosis, from a patient treated with antithyroid drugs. CDR3 DNA sequence: TGCAGTTGCCAGGGCAGGGCTGGTGAGCAGTTCTTC. Translated, it gives CSCQGRAGEQFF.